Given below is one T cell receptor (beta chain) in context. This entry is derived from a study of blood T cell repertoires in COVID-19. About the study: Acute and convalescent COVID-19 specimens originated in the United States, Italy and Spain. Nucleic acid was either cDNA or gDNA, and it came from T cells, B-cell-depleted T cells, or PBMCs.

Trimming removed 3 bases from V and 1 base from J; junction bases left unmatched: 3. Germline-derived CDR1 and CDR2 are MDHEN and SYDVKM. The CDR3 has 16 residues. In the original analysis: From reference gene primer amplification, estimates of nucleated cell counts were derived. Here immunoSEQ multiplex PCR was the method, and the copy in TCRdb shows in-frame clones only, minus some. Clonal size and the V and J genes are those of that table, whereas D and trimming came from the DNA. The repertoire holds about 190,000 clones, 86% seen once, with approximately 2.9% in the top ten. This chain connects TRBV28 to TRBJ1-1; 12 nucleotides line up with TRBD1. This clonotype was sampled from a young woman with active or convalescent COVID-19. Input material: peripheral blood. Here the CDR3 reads CASSLGQGAGNTEAFF. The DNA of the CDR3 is TGTGCCAGCAGTTTGGGACAGGGGGCGGGGAACACTGAAGCTTTCTTT.